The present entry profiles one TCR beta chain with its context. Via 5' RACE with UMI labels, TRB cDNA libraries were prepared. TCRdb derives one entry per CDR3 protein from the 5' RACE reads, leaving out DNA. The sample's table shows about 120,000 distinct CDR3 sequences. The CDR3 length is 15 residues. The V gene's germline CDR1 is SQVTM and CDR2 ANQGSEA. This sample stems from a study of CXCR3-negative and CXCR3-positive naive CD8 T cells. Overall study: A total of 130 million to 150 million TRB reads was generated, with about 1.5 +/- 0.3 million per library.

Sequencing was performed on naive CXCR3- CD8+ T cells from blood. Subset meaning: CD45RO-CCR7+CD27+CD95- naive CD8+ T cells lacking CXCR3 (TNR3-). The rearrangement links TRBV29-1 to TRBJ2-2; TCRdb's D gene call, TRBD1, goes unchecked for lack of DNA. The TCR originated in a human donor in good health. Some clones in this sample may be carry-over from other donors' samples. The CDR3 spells CSVRGDTSNTGELFF.